Listed below are T cell receptor beta chains from one sample, sequenced in a study of blood T cell repertoires in COVID-19. TCRdb's table, derived via immunoSEQ multiplex PCR, lists solely in-frame clones and lacks some. The repertoire includes roughly 330,000 clones, about four fifths of them detected once, and 1% to 1.5% sits in the top ten. Source material: peripheral blood. The receptors originated from a woman aged 50 to 65 with acute or convalescent COVID-19. Each CDR3 is given with its conserved first and last residue. Each record gives: J gene, V gene, D gene, clone size, CDR3 DNA, CDR3 protein. D genes are given only for firm matches. Clone size is stated in some rows and not others, as once, few, many or a class when expanded.

TRBJ2-7	TRBV28	TRBD2	NA	TGTGCCACCCTAAGCGGGAGCTCCTACGAGCAGTACTTC	CATLSGSSYEQYF
TRBJ1-4	TRBV2	NA	many	TGTGCCAGCAGTGAGGAAGGCGGAGAAAAACTGTTTTTT	CASSEEGGEKLFF
TRBJ2-5	TRBV11-2	TRBD1	NA	TGTGCCAGCAGTTACAGGGGTGAGGGACAAGAGACCCAGTACTTC	CASSYRGEGQETQYF
TRBJ1-3	TRBV18	NA	few	TGTGCCAGCTCACCACCCGCTGGAAACACCATATATTTT	CASSPPAGNTIYF
TRBJ1-2	TRBV27	TRBD1	NA	TGTGCCAGCAGTTTATCGGGCAGGGGGCTTTCGGGAGATGGCTACACCTTC	CASSLSGRGLSGDGYTF
TRBJ2-4	TRBV18	TRBD1	NA	TGTGCCAGCTCAGACAGGGGTGGGGACATTCAGTACTTC	CASSDRGGDIQYF
TRBJ2-1	TRBV7-9	TRBD1	NA	TGTGCCAGCAGCTTGCGACAGGGCTTCTACAATGAGCAGTTCTTC	CASSLRQGFYNEQFF
TRBJ2-3	TRBV9	TRBD2	once	TGTGCCAGCAGCGTAGCTACTAGCGGGAGGGGCACAGATACGCAGTATTTT	CASSVATSGRGTDTQYF
TRBJ2-3	TRBV7-6	TRBD2	few	TGTGCCAGCAGCCAGGGGAGGGCGGGGGGCCGCACAGATACGCAGTATTTT	CASSQGRAGGRTDTQYF
TRBJ2-1	TRBV19	TRBD2	NA	TGTGCCAGTAGTTCTAGCGGGAGTTCCTACAATGAGCAGTTCTTC	CASSSSGSSYNEQFF
TRBJ1-1	TRBV12-3/TRBV12-4	NA	NA	TGTGCCAGCAGTTTAGGAGGGAACACTGAAGCTTTCTTT	CASSLGGNTEAFF
TRBJ2-5	TRBV5-6	NA	NA	TGTGCCAGCAGTTATATTAAAGAGACCCAGTACTTC	CASSYIKETQYF
TRBJ2-3	TRBV3-1/TRBV3-2	TRBD2	NA	TGTGCCAGCAGCCGACTAGCGTTGGGTCGAGTGCAGTATTTT	CASSRLALGRVQYF
TRBJ2-7	TRBV2	TRBD1	NA	TGTGCCAGCACCCCGGGACAGATTTACTCCTACGAGCAGTACTTC	CASTPGQIYSYEQYF
TRBJ2-2	TRBV11-2	TRBD2	NA	TGTGCCAGCAGCTTCGGGACTAGCGGGGGGGCAGGTGGTACCGGGGAGCTGTTTTTT	CASSFGTSGGAGGTGELFF
TRBJ1-1	TRBV5-6	TRBD1	NA	TGTGCCAGCAGCCGACAGGGCGCATCAGAAGCTTTCTTT	CASSRQGASEAFF
TRBJ2-1	TRBV20-1	NA	NA	TGCAGTGCTAGCCGCGAGAGGGAGTTCTTC	CSASREREFF